A selection of T cell receptor beta chains follows, all from one sample in a study of OX40 agonist ivuxolimab in advanced cancers. Using immunoSEQ multiplex PCR, the repertoire was profiled, and TCRdb retains in-frame clones only, with some absent. The repertoire holds about 42,000 clones, more than 80% seen once, with 4.7% in the top ten. The material sequenced was CD4+ or CD8+ T cells sorted from blood, taken in a trial of the OX40 agonist ivuxolimab. The receptors originated from an adult with an advanced solid tumor such as melanoma, head and neck, liver or kidney cancer. The CDR3 runs from the conserved cysteine through the conserved F or W. Fields, in order: J gene, V gene, clone size, D gene, CDR3 DNA, CDR3 protein. A D gene is named only where the DNA matches it firmly. Expanded clones get a size class; other rows say once, few or many, or leave the size out.

J: TRBJ2-3
V: TRBV30
size: -
D: TRBD1
DNA: TGTGCCTGGAGTGTACTAGGACAGGGGTCGGGGTATTTT
CDR3: CAWSVLGQGSGYF

J: TRBJ1-2
V: TRBV6-1
size: -
D: -
DNA: TGTGCCAGCAGTGAGTCAGGGCAGACGGGTTTCTATGGCTACACCTTC
CDR3: CASSESGQTGFYGYTF

J: TRBJ1-2
V: TRBV20-1
size: -
D: -
DNA: TGCAGTGCTAGAGTTACAGGGTACACCTTC
CDR3: CSARVTGYTF

J: TRBJ2-1
V: TRBV4-2
size: -
D: -
DNA: TGTGCCAGCAGCCAAGACCCGGGACTGTACAATGAGCAGTTCTTC
CDR3: CASSQDPGLYNEQFF

J: TRBJ2-1
V: TRBV7-3
size: -
D: -
DNA: TGTGCCAGCAGCCGACGACTAGTGTCATACAATGAGCAGTTCTTC
CDR3: CASSRRLVSYNEQFF

J: TRBJ1-3
V: TRBV6-5
size: -
D: -
DNA: TGTGCCAGCAGTGACAGCTCTGGAAACACCATATATTTT
CDR3: CASSDSSGNTIYF

J: TRBJ2-7
V: TRBV10-3
size: once
D: TRBD1
DNA: TGTGCCATCAGTGAGCGCAGCCTCGGGACAGGGGGTCACGAGCAGTACTTC
CDR3: CAISERSLGTGGHEQYF

J: TRBJ2-1
V: TRBV7-9
size: -
D: -
DNA: TGTGCCAGCAGCCTCAAGGCCCGGGGGGCGTTTGATAATGAGCAGTTCTTC
CDR3: CASSLKARGAFDNEQFF

J: TRBJ2-1
V: TRBV30
size: -
D: -
DNA: TGTGCCTGGAGTGTGGGTACAGGGACGGTAGAGCAGTTCTTC
CDR3: CAWSVGTGTVEQFF

J: TRBJ2-5
V: TRBV20-1
size: -
D: -
DNA: TGCAGTGCTACACCTCAAGAGACCCAGTACTTC
CDR3: CSATPQETQYF

J: TRBJ1-4
V: TRBV5-4
size: -
D: -
DNA: TGTGCCAGCAGCTTGGCAGGAGGATCAGGTGAAAAACTGTTTTTT
CDR3: CASSLAGGSGEKLFF

J: TRBJ1-2
V: TRBV2
size: -
D: -
DNA: TGTGCCAGCAGTGAACAGTTAGACCTTCTTGGCTACACCTTC
CDR3: CASSEQLDLLGYTF

J: TRBJ2-7
V: TRBV9
size: -
D: -
DNA: TGTGCCAGCAGCGTAGCGCCCGGGACCTACGAGCAGTACTTC
CDR3: CASSVAPGTYEQYF

J: TRBJ2-7
V: TRBV19
size: -
D: -
DNA: TGTGCCAGTAGTATAGGAGCAGGGAGGATGGTCGAGCAGTACTTC
CDR3: CASSIGAGRMVEQYF

J: TRBJ1-1
V: TRBV9
size: -
D: -
DNA: TGTGCCAGCAGTGCCCGGGAGGGGAGCACTGAAGCTTTCTTT
CDR3: CASSAREGSTEAFF

J: TRBJ2-1
V: TRBV2
size: -
D: TRBD2
DNA: TGTGCCAGCAGTGGAAGTAGCGGGAGGGCCAATGAGCAGTTCTTC
CDR3: CASSGSSGRANEQFF

J: TRBJ1-3
V: TRBV25-1
size: -
D: -
DNA: TGTGCCAGCAGTGAATACGACCGAGTCTCTGGAAACACCATATATTTT
CDR3: CASSEYDRVSGNTIYF

J: TRBJ1-3
V: TRBV4-2
size: -
D: TRBD1
DNA: TGTGCCAGCAGCCGCGGCGCGACAGGGCTGGGAAACACCATATATTTT
CDR3: CASSRGATGLGNTIYF

J: TRBJ2-7
V: TRBV30
size: once
D: -
DNA: TGTGCCTGGAGTGTACCTTTGTCCAGGGGTTTATCCTACGAGCAGTACTTC
CDR3: CAWSVPLSRGLSYEQYF

J: TRBJ1-1
V: TRBV7-2
size: once
D: -
DNA: TGTGCCAGCAGCTCGGGGGTGAACACTGAAGCTTTCTTT
CDR3: CASSSGVNTEAFF

J: TRBJ2-3
V: TRBV19
size: -
D: -
DNA: TGTGCCAGTAGGAGAGTAGGTGGTGGCACAGATACGCAGTATTTT
CDR3: CASRRVGGGTDTQYF

J: TRBJ1-1
V: TRBV10-2
size: -
D: -
DNA: TGCGCCAGCAGTGAGGTGGGTGAGAACACTGAAGCTTTCTTT
CDR3: CASSEVGENTEAFF

J: TRBJ2-7
V: TRBV11-2
size: -
D: -
DNA: TGTGCCAGCAGCTTCGTTAGGAGGTGGGGTAGTAACTACGAGCAGTACTTC
CDR3: CASSFVRRWGSNYEQYF

J: TRBJ1-6
V: TRBV7-9
size: -
D: -
DNA: TGTGCCAGCAGCTTAGACAGCAATTCACCCCTCCACTTT
CDR3: CASSLDSNSPLHF

J: TRBJ2-3
V: TRBV28
size: -
D: TRBD1
DNA: TGTGCCAGCAGCCACGGACAGGGAGCATCAGATACGCAGTATTTT
CDR3: CASSHGQGASDTQYF

J: TRBJ1-1
V: TRBV6-5
size: few
D: -
DNA: TGTGCCAGCAGTCAAAGGGGTCCGAACACTGAAGCTTTCTTT
CDR3: CASSQRGPNTEAFF

J: TRBJ2-1
V: TRBV19
size: few
D: -
DNA: TGTGCCAGTAGTATACAGGGGGGATACAATGAGCAGTTCTTC
CDR3: CASSIQGGYNEQFF